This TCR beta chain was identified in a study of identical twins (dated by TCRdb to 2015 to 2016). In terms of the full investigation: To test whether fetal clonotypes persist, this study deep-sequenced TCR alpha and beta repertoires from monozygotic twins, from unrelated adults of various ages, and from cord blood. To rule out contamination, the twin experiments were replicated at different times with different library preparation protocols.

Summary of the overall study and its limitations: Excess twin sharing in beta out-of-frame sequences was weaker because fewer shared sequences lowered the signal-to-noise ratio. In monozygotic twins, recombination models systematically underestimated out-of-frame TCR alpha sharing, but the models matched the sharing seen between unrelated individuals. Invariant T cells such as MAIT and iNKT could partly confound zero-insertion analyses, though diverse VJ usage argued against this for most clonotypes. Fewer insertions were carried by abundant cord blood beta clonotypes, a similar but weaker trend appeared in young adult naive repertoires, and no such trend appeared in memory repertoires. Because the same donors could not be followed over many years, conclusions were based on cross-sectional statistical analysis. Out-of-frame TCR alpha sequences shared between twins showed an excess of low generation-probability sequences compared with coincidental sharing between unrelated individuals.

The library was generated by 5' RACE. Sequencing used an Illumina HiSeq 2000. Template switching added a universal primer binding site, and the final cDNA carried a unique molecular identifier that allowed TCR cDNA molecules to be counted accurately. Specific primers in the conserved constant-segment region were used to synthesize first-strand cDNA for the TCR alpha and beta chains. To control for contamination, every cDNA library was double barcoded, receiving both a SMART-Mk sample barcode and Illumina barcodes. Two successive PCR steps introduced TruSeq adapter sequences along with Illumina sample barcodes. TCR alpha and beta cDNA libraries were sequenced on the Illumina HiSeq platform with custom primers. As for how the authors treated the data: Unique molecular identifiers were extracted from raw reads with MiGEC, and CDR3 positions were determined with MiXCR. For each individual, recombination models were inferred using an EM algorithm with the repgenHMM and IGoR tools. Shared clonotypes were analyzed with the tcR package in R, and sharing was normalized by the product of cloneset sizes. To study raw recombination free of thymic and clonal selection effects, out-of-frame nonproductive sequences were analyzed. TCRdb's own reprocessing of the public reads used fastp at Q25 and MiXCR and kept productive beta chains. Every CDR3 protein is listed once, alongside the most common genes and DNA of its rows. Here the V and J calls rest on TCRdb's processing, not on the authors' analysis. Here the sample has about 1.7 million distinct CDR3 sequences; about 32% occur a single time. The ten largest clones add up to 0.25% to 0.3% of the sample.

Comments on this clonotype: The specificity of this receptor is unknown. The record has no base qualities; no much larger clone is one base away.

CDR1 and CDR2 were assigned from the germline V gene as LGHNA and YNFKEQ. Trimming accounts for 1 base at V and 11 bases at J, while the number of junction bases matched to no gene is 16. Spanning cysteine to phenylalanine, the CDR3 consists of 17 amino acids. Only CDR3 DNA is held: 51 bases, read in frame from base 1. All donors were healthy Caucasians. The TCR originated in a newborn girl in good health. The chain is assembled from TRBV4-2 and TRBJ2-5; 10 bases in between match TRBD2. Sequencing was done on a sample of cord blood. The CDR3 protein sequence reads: CASSQVAGGPRGYEQYF. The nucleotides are TGTGCCAGCAGCCAAGTAGCGGGAGGACCCCGGGGCTATGAGCAGTACTTC.